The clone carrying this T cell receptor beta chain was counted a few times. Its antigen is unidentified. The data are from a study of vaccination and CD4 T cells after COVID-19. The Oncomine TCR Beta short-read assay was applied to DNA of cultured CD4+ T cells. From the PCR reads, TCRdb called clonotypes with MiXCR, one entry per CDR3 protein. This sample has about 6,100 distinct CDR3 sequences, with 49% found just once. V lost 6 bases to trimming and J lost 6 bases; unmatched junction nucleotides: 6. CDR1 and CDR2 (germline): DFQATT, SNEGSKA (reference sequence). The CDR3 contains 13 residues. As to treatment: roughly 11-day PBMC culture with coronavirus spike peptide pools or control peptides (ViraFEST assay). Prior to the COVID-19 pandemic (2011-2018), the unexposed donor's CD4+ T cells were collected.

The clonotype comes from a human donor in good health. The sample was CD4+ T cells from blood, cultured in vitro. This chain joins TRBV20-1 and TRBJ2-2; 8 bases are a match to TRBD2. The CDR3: CSATRTSPGELFF. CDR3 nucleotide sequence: TGCAGTGCCACCCGGACTAGCCCCGGGGAGCTGTTTTTT.